The sequence of this T cell receptor beta chain was determined in a study of PD-L1 blockade in urothelial cancer. This clone was detected only a few times. The germline V gene encodes CDR1 MNHNS and CDR2 SASEGT. The CDR3 spans 14 residues. Trimming took 5 bases from V and 2 from J, leaving 7 bases between them. The method was immunoSEQ multiplex PCR; TCRdb's version includes in-frame clones alone and lacks a portion of them. In the table there are under 35,000 clones, 80% to 90% of which are singletons. The V gene is TRBV6-1, the J gene TRBJ2-6; D is unresolved. The clonotype was recovered from a man aged 50-60 years with urothelial cancer. Sequences were derived from PBMCs, sampled around atezolizumab (anti-PD-L1) treatment. The CDR3 loop is CASSPEPGANVLTF. The CDR3 DNA is TGTGCCAGCAGTCCAGAACCTGGGGCCAACGTCCTGACTTTC.